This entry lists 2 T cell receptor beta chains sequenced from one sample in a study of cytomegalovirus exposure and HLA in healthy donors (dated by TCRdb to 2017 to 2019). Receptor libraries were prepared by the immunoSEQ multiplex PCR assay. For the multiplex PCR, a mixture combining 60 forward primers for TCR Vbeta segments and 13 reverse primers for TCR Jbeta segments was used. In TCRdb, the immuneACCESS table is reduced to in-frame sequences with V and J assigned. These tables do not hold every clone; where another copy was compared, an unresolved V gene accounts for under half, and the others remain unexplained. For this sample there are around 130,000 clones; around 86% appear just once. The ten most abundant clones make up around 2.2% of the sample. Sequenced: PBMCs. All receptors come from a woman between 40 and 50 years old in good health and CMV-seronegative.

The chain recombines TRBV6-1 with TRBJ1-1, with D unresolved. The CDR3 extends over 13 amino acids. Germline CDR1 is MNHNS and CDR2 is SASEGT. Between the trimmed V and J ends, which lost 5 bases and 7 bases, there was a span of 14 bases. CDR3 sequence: CASSLPPQIEAFF. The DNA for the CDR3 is TGTGCCAGCAGTTTACCACCGCAGATTGAAGCTTTCTTT.

The DNA of the CDR3 is TGTGCCAGTAGGAACAGGGGCGGCACAGATACGCAGTATTTT. This encodes CASRNRGGTDTQYF. The V gene is TRBV19, the J gene TRBJ2-3, with TRBD1 identical over 7 bases. Per the germline V gene, CDR1 is LNHDA and CDR2 is SQIVND (reference sequence). After removal of 6 bases from V and 1 base from J, the junction contained 4 bases not matched to a gene. The CDR3 has 14 residues.